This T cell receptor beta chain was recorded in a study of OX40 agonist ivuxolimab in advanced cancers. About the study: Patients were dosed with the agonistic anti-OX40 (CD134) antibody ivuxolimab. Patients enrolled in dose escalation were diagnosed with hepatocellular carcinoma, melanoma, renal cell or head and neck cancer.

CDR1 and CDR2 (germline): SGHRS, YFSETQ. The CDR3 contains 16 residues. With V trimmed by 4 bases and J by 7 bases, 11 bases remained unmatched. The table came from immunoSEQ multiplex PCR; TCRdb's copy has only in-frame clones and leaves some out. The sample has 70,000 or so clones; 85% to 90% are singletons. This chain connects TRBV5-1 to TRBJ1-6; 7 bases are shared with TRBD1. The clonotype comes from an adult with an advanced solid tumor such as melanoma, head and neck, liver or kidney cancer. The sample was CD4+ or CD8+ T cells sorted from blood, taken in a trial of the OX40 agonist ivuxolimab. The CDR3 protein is CASSPQTGQTNSPLHF. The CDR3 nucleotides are TGCGCCAGCAGCCCGCAGACGGGACAGACCAATTCACCCCTCCACTTT.